The 5 T cell receptor beta chains below all came from one sample that was sequenced in a study of blood T cell repertoires in COVID-19. Repertoires were generated with immunoSEQ multiplex PCR, while TCRdb's copy carries only in-frame clones and drops some. The sample consists of 100,000 to 150,000 clones, about four fifths of them appearing once. Sequencing was carried out using peripheral blood. These receptors all come from a man aged 55 to 70 with acute or convalescent COVID-19.

This clone has just one count. J is TRBJ1-1 and V is TRBV24-1; 9 positions match TRBD1. The CDR3 is 15 amino acids. The trim removed 6 bases at V and 1 base at J, leaving 5 bases unmatched. Germline-derived CDR1 and CDR2 are KGHDR and SFDVKD. CDR3 DNA sequence: TGTGCCACCAGTAGGACAGGGGCAGGGAACACTGAAGCTTTCTTT. As protein: CATSRTGAGNTEAFF.

The rearrangement uses TRBV7-3 and TRBJ2-3; D unresolved. The germline V gene has CDR1 SGHTA and CDR2 FQGTGA. V was clipped by 2 bases and J by 2 bases, with 5 bases between them. The CDR3 sequence is 13 residues long. The CDR3 reads CASSLGHTDTQYF. In DNA, the CDR3 is TGTGCCAGCAGCTTAGGCCACACAGATACGCAGTATTTT.

This sequence joins TRBV4-1 and TRBJ2-6; possibly TRBD1 for D (6 bases). CDR3 length equals 15 residues. Per germline, CDR1 MGHRA and CDR2 YSYEKL. V lost 8 bases to trimming and J lost 5 bases, with 16 bases between them. The DNA for the CDR3 is TGCGCCAGCGCCCCACAGGGCCCCCGGGCCAACGTCCTGACTTTC. Translation gives CASAPQGPRANVLTF.

Comments on this clone: The sample carries other DNA sequences with the same CDR3. The chain carries TRBV5-1 and TRBJ1-2, with a possible D match to TRBD1 (6 bases). Looked up from germline, CDR1 is SGHRS and CDR2 is YFSETQ. V lost 4 bases, J lost 1 base, and 8 bases lay in between. The CDR3 runs 13 residues. The DNA of the CDR3 is TGCGCCAGCAGCCCGGACAGTAACTATGGCTACACCTTC. It translates to CASSPDSNYGYTF. Supplemented by reference TRBV5-1 and TRBJ1-2, the full variable domain reads KAGVTQTPRYLIKTRGQQVTLSCSPISGHRSVSWYQQTPGQGLQFLFEYFSETQRNKGNFPGRFSGRQFSNSRSEMNVSTLELGDSALYLCASSPDSNYGYTFGSGTRLTVV.

On this clone itself: In the same sample, other DNA sequences code for this CDR3. This sequence joins TRBV24-1 and TRBJ2-1, with D possibly being TRBD2 (6 bases). This CDR3 is built from 12 residues. Trimming pared 9 bases from V and 6 bases from J, leaving 11 bases between. The germline V gene has CDR1 KGHDR and CDR2 SFDVKD. CDR3 in amino acids: CATGGLSNEQFF. The CDR3 nucleotides are TGTGCCACCGGGGGACTGAGCAATGAGCAGTTCTTC.